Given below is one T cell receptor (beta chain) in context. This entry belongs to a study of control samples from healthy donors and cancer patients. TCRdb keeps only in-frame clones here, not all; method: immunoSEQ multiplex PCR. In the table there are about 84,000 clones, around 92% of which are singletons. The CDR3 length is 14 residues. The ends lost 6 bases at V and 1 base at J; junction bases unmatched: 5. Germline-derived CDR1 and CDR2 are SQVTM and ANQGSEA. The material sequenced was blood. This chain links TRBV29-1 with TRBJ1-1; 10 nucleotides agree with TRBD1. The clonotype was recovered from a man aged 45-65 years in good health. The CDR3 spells CSVRQGAQNTEAFF. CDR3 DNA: TGCAGCGTGAGACAGGGGGCGCAGAACACTGAAGCTTTCTTT.